A single T cell receptor (beta chain) is shown here with its context. The antigen is unknown. V lost 11 bases and J lost 1; bases outside the gene matches: 15. Germline-derived CDR1 and CDR2 are MDHEN and SYDVKM. The CDR3 covers 16 residues. These data come from a study of blood T cells in healthy people across ages. It was with a sample-barcoded 5' primer and a J-beta primer mix that a second PCR of about 6 to 12 cycles was run. TCRdb re-derived calls from the 5' RACE reads in MiXCR, one entry per CDR3 protein. The table has some 760,000 distinct CDR3 sequences, just under 25% seen once. General observations from the study: Age showed a roughly linear inverse relationship with TCR beta diversity per million T cells.

This sample was also put to use in a study of T cells of mothers and their children. That paper notes: A few healthy Caucasian mothers, along with their six children, served as the donors. Each child contributed approximately 3.3 million TCR beta CDR3 reads, while each mother contributed over 8.5 million. The authors identified no persistent microchimeric T cell clones.

The rearrangement joins TRBV28 to TRBJ1-2, with 8 bases identical to TRBD1. Sequenced input: blood. The receptor was isolated from a boy between 10 and 17 years old in good health. The CDR3 sequence: CAVRTAGGWDNYGYTF. DNA for the CDR3: TGTGCCGTCAGGACGGCAGGGGGCTGGGATAACTATGGCTACACCTTC.